This T cell receptor (beta chain) stems from a study of T cells in Graves' hyperthyroidism and ophthalmopathy. Overall study: Staff took peripheral blood when the initial diagnosis was made, before any treatment began.

Notes on the study in general: Blood also held most thyroid clonotypes expanded beyond 0.001. Ophthalmopathy and stable hyperthyroidism were told apart by a 13 V-J model.

In this sample, this clonotype turned up many times. As yet, its antigen is unknown. Diagnostic assessment was based on clinical symptoms, serum thyroxine and TRAb, thyroid ultrasound and orbital computed tomography. TCR beta CDR3 sequences were amplified from RNA transcripts. Carried out on the TCR CDR3, a first-round RT-PCR used the HTBI primer set. TCRdb re-called the multiplex PCR reads with MiXCR, one entry per CDR3 protein. The sample contains around 340,000 distinct CDR3 sequences, 21% of which appear only once. This TCR was sampled from a woman in her fifties or sixties with Graves' hyperthyroidism. The sample was blood.

The CDR3 nucleotides read TGTGCCAGCAGCCACAGGGGGCTAGGAAACACCATATATTTT. Protein: CASSHRGLGNTIYF. The chain recombines TRBV3-1 with TRBJ1-3; 8 bases line up with TRBD1. The germline gives CDR1 LGHDT, CDR2 YNNKEL (reference sequence). The CDR3 consists of 14 residues. V lost 3 bases and J lost 4; bases outside the gene matches: 2.